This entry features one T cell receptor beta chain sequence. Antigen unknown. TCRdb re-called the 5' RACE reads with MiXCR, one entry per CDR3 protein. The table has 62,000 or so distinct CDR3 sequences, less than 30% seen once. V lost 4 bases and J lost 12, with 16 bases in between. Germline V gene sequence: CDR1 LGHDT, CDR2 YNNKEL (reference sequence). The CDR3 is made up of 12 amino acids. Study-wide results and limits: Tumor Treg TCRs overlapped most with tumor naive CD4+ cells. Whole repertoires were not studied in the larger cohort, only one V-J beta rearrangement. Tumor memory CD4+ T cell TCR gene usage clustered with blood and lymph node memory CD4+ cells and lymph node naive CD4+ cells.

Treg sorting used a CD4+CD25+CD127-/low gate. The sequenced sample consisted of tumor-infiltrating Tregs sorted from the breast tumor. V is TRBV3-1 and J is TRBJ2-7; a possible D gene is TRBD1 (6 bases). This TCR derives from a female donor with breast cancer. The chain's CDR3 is CASSLAGAARYF. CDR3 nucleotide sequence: TGTGCCAGCAGCCTCGCAGGGGCGGCGCGGTACTTC.